This T cell receptor beta chain was sequenced in a study of CD8 T cells in Susac syndrome. Study findings and constraints: The study admitted that it had a relatively small number of individuals in its TCR sequencing and HLA analysis.

Negative magnetic isolation gave CD8+ and CD4+ cells; FACS enriched CD8+ TEMRA. Random hexamers were used to reverse transcribe about 0.5 to 1 ug of RNA. TCRdb re-derived calls from the immunoSEQ multiplex PCR reads in MiXCR, one entry per CDR3 protein. Of some 150,000 distinct CDR3 sequences in the sample, nearly 97% were seen once. A remark on this clonotype: The antigen is not known.

The TCR originated in a human donor with multiple sclerosis. Sequencing input: CD8+ T cells from PBMCs.

CDR3 nucleotide sequence: TGTGCCAGCAGCATACATCCCCGGGGGTCGAATGGCTACACCTTC. This sequence encodes CASSIHPRGSNGYTF. The chain links TRBV7-9 to TRBJ1-2; D may be TRBD1 (5 bases). Trimming pared 5 bases from V and 6 bases from J, leaving 19 bases between. Germline lookup yields CDR1 SEHNR and CDR2 FQNEAQ (reference sequence). This CDR3 has 15 residues.